The 2 T cell receptor beta chains below were found in one sample sequenced in a study of cytomegalovirus exposure and HLA in healthy donors. The primer mix had 60 Vbeta and 13 Jbeta primers. The assay was immunoSEQ multiplex PCR, and TCRdb's table has in-frame clones only and misses some. The profile shows 150,000 to 200,000 clones, 82% of them singletons. Sequenced: PBMCs. The receptors were sampled from a girl under 18 in good health and CMV-seropositive.

V and J are TRBV7-3 and TRBJ1-5; D perhaps matches TRBD1 (5 bases). Germline V gives CDR1 SGHTA, CDR2 FQGTGA. This CDR3 has 19 residues. Trimming removed 1 base from V and 6 bases from J, with 25 bases in between. The CDR3 coding sequence is TGTGCCAGCAGCTTAAAATCTGGGCTGGAGGGGTCATCAGCTCAGCCCCAGCATTTT. The encoded protein is CASSLKSGLEGSSAQPQHF. Complete variable domain (other parts from reference TRBV7-3 and TRBJ1-5): GAGVSQTPSNKVTEKGKYVELRCDPISGHTALYWYRQSLGQGPEFLIYFQGTGAADDSGLPNDRFFAVRPEGSVSTLKIQRTERGDSAVYLCASSLKSGLEGSSAQPQHFGDGTRLSIL.

The J gene is TRBJ2-7, the V gene TRBV7-8; 9 bases are a match to TRBD2. The trim removed 5 bases at V and 4 bases at J, leaving 12 bases unmatched. In germline, CDR1 is SGHVS, CDR2 FQNEAQ. The CDR3 loop spans 16 amino acids. CDR3 sequence: CASSPAPLAGPYEQYF. CDR3 DNA sequence: TGTGCCAGCAGCCCCGCCCCTCTAGCGGGACCTTACGAGCAGTACTTC.